This TCR beta chain was identified in a study of CD8+CD57+ T cells in acquired aplastic anemia. TCR beta VDJ combinations and CDR3 sequences were profiled from genomic DNA. TCRdb re-called the reads through MiXCR, storing one row per CDR3 protein. The top ten clones hold less than 1% of a sample with around 430,000 distinct CDR3 sequences, roughly 34% of them seen once. Those patients picked for sequencing had displayed CD8+CD57+ cell expansion on flow cytometry. Severe acquired aplastic anemia affected all patients. Comment on this clonotype: Its antigen is currently unknown.

Germline V lookup: CDR1 MDHEN, CDR2 SYDVKM. V was pared by 6 bases and J by 3 bases, with 18 bases between. The CDR3 has 15 amino acids. Points from the study as a whole: It was found that twenty-nine CD8+ CDR3 sequences were shared between patients and controls.

The chain recombines TRBV28 with TRBJ2-7; possibly TRBD1 or TRBD2 for D (6 bases each). The source material was sorted CD4+, CD8+, or CD8+CD57+ T cells (not recorded which) from PBMCs. The source is a human donor with aplastic anemia. DNA for the CDR3: TGTGCCAGCAGCCTAGGGGGGCAGGATGTCTACGAGCAGTACTTC. Translating it yields CASSLGGQDVYEQYF.